This T cell receptor beta chain stems from a study of cytomegalovirus exposure and HLA in healthy donors (dated 2017 in TCRdb). Context from the whole study: In an earlier analysis of roughly 590 of the donors, 276 Gb of sequence data and about 110 million unique TCR beta sequences from about 179 million T cells were reported. Among almost 400 genotyped donors of the cohort, an average of about 240,000 unique TCR beta nucleotide sequences were sequenced per donor, roughly a sixth of them non-productive. Roughly 300 gigabases of sequencing data and approximately 85 million unique TCR sequences were included in an early release covering 550 to 800 HLA-typed donors. Donor age, sex, ethnicity and CMV serostatus were compiled together with the repertoire data. All discovery cohort repertoires had been generated on a single sequencing platform. In a later genetic analysis, genome-wide SNP genotypes for about three fifths of the roughly 670 donors were used, and that subset was treated as a discovery cohort. The study profiled the T cell repertoires of 500 to 800 subjects by immunosequencing and related them to cytomegalovirus serostatus. A separate validation cohort of roughly 130 different subjects was used in addition to the approximately 610-subject first cohort. The study was designed to test whether signatures of past pathogen exposure could be identified by cataloging public T cell receptors. The number of typed donors differed by locus: about 620-630 for A, B, C, DRB1 and DQB1; approximately 520 for DQA1; approximately 610 for DPA1; and some 450 for DPB1. To predict cytomegalovirus infection status, the study combined high-throughput TCR immunosequencing, statistical association of individual TCRs with disease status, and machine learning. Both class I and class II loci were covered by HLA typing, at four-digit resolution. The genetic ancestry cluster associated with self-reported Caucasian donors included 80% to 90% of the approximately 400 genotyped donors. Rather than drawing on any new phenotypic data, the later analysis identified candidate immune exposures from TCR beta sequences and the way those sequences occurred across donors. A later analysis re-analyzed previously published TCR beta repertoires from roughly 690 donors and added high-resolution HLA genotyping to study TCR occurrence patterns. In an earlier analysis of a few hundred of the donors, high-throughput TCR beta sequencing was used to judge whether each TCR beta V gene segment behaved as functional or pseudogenic. Roughly 5 DR-DQ haplotypes were handled as single units for association and clustering, since linkage in the cohort was strong.

The research as a whole found: Roughly uniform sequencing depth across donors was assumed in presence/absence analyses, although this assumption may not hold. The 87-base-pair reads could not distinguish some IMGT-functional V segments, including TRBV6-2 and TRBV6-3, so those segments were excluded. In vitro tests confirmed that a few of the cytomegalovirus-associated TCR beta chains recognize cytomegalovirus antigens. Most CMV-associated TCR beta chains appeared to be HLA-restricted in a later analysis, and the HLA associations seemed to be driven largely by CMV exposure. Cytomegalovirus status was reported to be diagnosed by the classifier with high specificity and sensitivity in both the original and validation cohorts. It was suggested by the authors that the approach could potentially be generalized to other disease states and immunological phenotypes. While some public TCRs were present in many individuals, most TCR sequences turned up only very rarely across donors. A later analysis reported that several top co-occurrence clusters appeared linked to parvovirus B19, influenza, CMV and Epstein-Barr virus. HLA typing was unavailable for some donors at each locus, so association tests used only the typed subset. In a later analysis, HLA-associated TCR beta chains were found to be more clonally expanded and to have lower generation probabilities than equally common non-associated chains. A cluster of highly shared sequence variants was judged likely to represent a technical artifact of the sequencing pipeline. Linkage disequilibrium might explain the correlated functional status among segregating V segments, but an unknown experimental factor could not be excluded. According to a later genetic analysis, donors in an Asian-associated ancestry cluster had fewer N-insertions in productive TCRs than the roughly 700-donor mean. Strong co-occurrence of HLA alleles, especially DR and DQ, made assigning TCR associations to individual alleles difficult. A further reported finding was that TCR beta sequences accurately predicted the HLA-A and HLA-B alleles for most subjects in the first cohort. This cohort had only TCR beta chains sequenced, and the lack of alpha or paired-chain data limited which features could be detected. In a later genetic analysis, a missense DCLRE1C variant was associated with V-gene and J-gene trimming of TCR beta chains, and the association was replicated in an independent cohort. At a false discovery rate of 0.05, a later analysis linked about 17,000 TCR beta sequences to specific HLA alleles. The study listed 164 TCR beta chains as associated with cytomegalovirus. Broadly in line with IMGT annotations, most TCR beta V segments showed up in productive rearrangements about 87% or about 30% of the time in an earlier analysis of under 700 of the donors. In a later analysis, TCR association rates were found to vary across HLA loci, with the most associated TCRs seen for DRB1 alleles and the fewest for HLA-C alleles. For the cohort, immune exposure information was limited to CMV serostatus. The earlier analysis of around 600 of the donors excluded approximately 15 rarely observed V segments, including chromosome 9 orphons, because counts were too low.

V is shortened by 3 bases, J by 5 bases, and the region joining them spans 8 bases. Including cysteine and phenylalanine, the CDR3 has 13 amino acids. Just the 39-base CDR3 DNA is kept, in frame starting at base 1. From a lookup of the germline V gene, CDR1 and CDR2 are SNHLY and FYNNEI. The cohort was made up of 500 to 850 healthy bone marrow donors. At the time of sampling, every cohort member was nominally healthy, though immune exposures that went unrecorded were likely present. The donor tested CMV seropositive, placing the donor among the 289 seropositive members of the cohort. Every donor gave a peripheral blood sample, and the peripheral blood mononuclear cells from that sample were used for TCR beta sequencing. The Qiagen DNeasy Blood Extraction Kit was used to extract genomic DNA from the blood cell samples. The library relied on the immunoSEQ multiplex PCR assay. A mixture of 60 forward primers for TCR Vbeta segments and 13 reverse primers for TCR Jbeta segments was used in the multiplex PCR. Amplification of the CDR3 region of rearranged TCR beta genes was performed with a multiplex PCR assay on genomic DNA. The Illumina HiSeq System was used to sequence the amplified TCR beta libraries as 87-base-pair reads. Per the source publication's procedure: Across the 670 or so repertoires, a later analysis counted approximately 83 million unique TCR beta chains, 8.5 million to 12 million of which were shared by at least two donors. Raw reads were error-corrected and collapsed into unique sequences by a nearest-neighbor algorithm in which closely related sequences were merged to remove PCR and sequencing errors. CDR3 sequences were aligned to IMGT reference sequences to assign V, D and J gene segments. Each retained sequence needed at least a six-nucleotide match to both a V gene segment and a J gene segment. A rearrangement counted as productive if the CDR3 had no stop codons and remained in frame with V and J, and every other rearrangement counted as non-productive. Following IMGT convention, CDR3 was defined as the stretch from the second conserved V-encoded cysteine to the conserved J-encoded phenylalanine. The earlier analysis of about 640 of the donors excluded any sequence lacking an unambiguous match to a single V gene segment. In an earlier analysis of more than 500 of the donors, a V segment was called functional when productive rearrangements were above 56.7%, and segregating when the standard deviation between donors exceeded 5%. To diagnose cytomegalovirus status from the catalog of TCR beta chain sequences, a statistical classification framework was built. In a later analysis, TCR nucleotide sequences were compared against IMGT/GENE-DB human TR gene sequences so that V and J genes could be assigned. A later analysis assigned CDR3 sequences and most-parsimonious VDJ recombination scenarios with the TCRdist pipeline. In a later analysis, each TCR beta chain was defined by its CDR3 amino acid sequence together with its V-gene family, and reads without a unique V-gene family were excluded. In a later analysis, fewer than 650 highly shared, low-generation-probability nucleotide sequences were removed to address suspected cross-contamination and a sequencing artifact. A later analysis calculated a clonal expansion index for each public chain from normalized within-repertoire ranks of inferred template counts. In a later analysis, generation probabilities were computed with a VDJ recombination model fitted to out-of-frame rearrangements, and the resulting probabilities were checked against IGoR. In a later analysis, TCR-TCR, TCR-HLA and TCR-CMV co-occurrence was scored with hypergeometric tests, and a repertoire-size bias correction was applied to TCR pairs. A later analysis estimated false discovery rates by permuting HLA or CMV assignments 20 times. In a later analysis, co-occurring TCRs were grouped using DBSCAN, with TCRdist sequence similarity added in when clustering inside HLA-allele-positive subsets. Repertoires with fewer than 30,000 or more than 120,000 public chains were left out of co-occurrence clustering, as were four to six repertoires with anomalous nucleotide sharing. As stored in TCRdb, this immuneACCESS dataset retains in-frame rearrangements with V and J assigned. A fraction of the clones does not appear; measured against another copy, unresolved V genes explain less than half of the discrepancy, and the remainder lacks a known reason. V and J calls and clone size follow that table, whereas D and trimming were derived from the DNA. The sample data list 200,000 or so clones, and 75% to 90% of these were observed just once. The ten largest clones capture about 5.7% of the sample.

For this clone: It has no known antigen specificity. Base qualities are not provided; no much larger clone lies one nucleotide away.

This receptor was identified in a man aged 40-55 years in good health and CMV-seropositive. Here the chain combines TRBV2 and TRBJ1-5; the D gene is perhaps TRBD1, from 6 matching bases. Material: PBMCs. The DNA sequence is TGTGCCAGCAGTGATGGACAGTATCAGCCCCAGCATTTT. Translated, it reads CASSDGQYQPQHF.